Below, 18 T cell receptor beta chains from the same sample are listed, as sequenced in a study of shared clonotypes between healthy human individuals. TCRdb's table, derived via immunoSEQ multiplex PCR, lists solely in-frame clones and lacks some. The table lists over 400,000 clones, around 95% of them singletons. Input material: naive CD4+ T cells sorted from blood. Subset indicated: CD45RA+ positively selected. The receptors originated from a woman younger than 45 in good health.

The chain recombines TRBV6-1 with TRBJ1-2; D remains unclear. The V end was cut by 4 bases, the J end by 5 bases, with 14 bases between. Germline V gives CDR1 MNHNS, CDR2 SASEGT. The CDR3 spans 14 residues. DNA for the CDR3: TGTGCCAGCAGTGCCCAGCCTATCGGATATGGCTACACCTTC. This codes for CASSAQPIGYGYTF.

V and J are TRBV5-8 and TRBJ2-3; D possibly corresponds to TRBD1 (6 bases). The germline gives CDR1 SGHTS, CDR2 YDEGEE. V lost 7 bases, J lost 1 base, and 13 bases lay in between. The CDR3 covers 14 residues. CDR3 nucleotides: TGTGCCAGCTCAACGGACAGCCGCACAGATACGCAGTATTTT. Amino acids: CASSTDSRTDTQYF.

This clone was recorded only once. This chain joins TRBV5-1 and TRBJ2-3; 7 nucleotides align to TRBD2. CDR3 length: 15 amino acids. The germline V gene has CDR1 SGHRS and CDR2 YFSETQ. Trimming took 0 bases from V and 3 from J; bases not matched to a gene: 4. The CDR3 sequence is CASSLGGSRTDTQYF. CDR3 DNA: TGCGCCAGCAGCTTGGGCGGGAGTCGTACAGATACGCAGTATTTT.

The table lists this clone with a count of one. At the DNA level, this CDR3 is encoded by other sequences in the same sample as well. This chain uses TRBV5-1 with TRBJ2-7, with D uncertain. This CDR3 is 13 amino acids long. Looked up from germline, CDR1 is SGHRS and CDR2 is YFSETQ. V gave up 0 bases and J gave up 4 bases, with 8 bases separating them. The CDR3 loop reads CASSLVSGYEQYF. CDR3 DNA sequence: TGCGCCAGCAGCTTGGTCTCGGGTTACGAGCAGTACTTC. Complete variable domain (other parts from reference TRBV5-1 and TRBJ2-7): KAGVTQTPRYLIKTRGQQVTLSCSPISGHRSVSWYQQTPGQGLQFLFEYFSETQRNKGNFPGRFSGRQFSNSRSEMNVSTLELGDSALYLCASSLVSGYEQYFGPGTRLTVT.

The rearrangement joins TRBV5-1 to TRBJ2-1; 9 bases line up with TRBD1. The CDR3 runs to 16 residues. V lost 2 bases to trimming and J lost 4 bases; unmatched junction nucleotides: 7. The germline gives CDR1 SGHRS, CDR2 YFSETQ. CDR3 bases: TGCGCCAGCAGCTTAGGACAGGGGTTAGAATACAATGAGCAGTTCTTC. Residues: CASSLGQGLEYNEQFF.

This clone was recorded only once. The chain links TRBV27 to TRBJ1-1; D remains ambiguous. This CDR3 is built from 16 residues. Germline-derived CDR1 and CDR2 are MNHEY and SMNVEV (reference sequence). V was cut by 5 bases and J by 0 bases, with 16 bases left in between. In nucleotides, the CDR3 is TGTGCCAGCAGTCCCCGGGTAGGATCAATGAACACTGAAGCTTTCTTT. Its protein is CASSPRVGSMNTEAFF.

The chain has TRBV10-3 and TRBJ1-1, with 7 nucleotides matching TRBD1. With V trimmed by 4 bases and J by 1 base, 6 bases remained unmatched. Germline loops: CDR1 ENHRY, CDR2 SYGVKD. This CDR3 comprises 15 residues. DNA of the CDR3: TGTGCCATCAGTGGGCCAGGGGGGACGAACACTGAAGCTTTCTTT. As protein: CAISGPGGTNTEAFF.

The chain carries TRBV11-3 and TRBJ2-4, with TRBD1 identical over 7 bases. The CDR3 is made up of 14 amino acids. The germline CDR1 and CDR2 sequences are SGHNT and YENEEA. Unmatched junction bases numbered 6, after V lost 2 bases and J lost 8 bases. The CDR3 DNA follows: TGTGCCAGCAGCTTATCAGGGGGTACGGACATTCAGTACTTC. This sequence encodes CASSLSGGTDIQYF.

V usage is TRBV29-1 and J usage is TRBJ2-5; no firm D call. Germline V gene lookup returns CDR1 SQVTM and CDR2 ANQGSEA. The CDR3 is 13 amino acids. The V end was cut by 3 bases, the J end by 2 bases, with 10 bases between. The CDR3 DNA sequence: TGCAGCGTTGATTTCAGGAAACAAGAGACCCAGTACTTC. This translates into CSVDFRKQETQYF.

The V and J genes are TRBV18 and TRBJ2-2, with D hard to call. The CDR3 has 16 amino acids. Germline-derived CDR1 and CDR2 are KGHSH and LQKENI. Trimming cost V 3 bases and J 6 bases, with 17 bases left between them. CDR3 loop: CASSPPSFLAAGELFF. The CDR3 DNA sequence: TGTGCCAGCTCACCCCCGAGTTTTTTGGCGGCCGGGGAGCTGTTTTTT.

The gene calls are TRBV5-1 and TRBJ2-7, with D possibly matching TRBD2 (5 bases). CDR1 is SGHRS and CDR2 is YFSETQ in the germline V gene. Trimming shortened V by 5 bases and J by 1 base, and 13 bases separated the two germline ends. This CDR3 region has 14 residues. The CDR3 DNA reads TGCGCCAGCAGAAGATCAGAGGGTTCCTACGAGCAGTACTTC. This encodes CASRRSEGSYEQYF. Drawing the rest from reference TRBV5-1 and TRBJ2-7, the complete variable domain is KAGVTQTPRYLIKTRGQQVTLSCSPISGHRSVSWYQQTPGQGLQFLFEYFSETQRNKGNFPGRFSGRQFSNSRSEMNVSTLELGDSALYLCASRRSEGSYEQYFGPGTRLTVT.

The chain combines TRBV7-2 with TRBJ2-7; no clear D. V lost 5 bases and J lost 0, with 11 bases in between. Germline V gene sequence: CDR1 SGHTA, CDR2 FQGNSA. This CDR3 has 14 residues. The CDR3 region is CASSPPAVSYEQYF. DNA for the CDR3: TGTGCCAGCAGCCCCCCCGCGGTCTCCTACGAGCAGTACTTC.

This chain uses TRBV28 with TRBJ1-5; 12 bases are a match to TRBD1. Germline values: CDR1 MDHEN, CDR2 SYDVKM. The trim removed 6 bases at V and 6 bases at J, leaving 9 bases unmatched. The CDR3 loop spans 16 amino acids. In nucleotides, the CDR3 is TGTGCCAGCAGGAGAACGGGACAGGGGGCTATTCAGCCCCAGCATTTT. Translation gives CASRRTGQGAIQPQHF.

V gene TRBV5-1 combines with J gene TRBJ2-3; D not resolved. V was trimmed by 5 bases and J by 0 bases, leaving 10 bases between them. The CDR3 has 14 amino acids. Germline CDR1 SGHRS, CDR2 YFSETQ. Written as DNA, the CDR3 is TGCGCCAGCAGTCCAAAGACTAGCACAGATACGCAGTATTTT. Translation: CASSPKTSTDTQYF.

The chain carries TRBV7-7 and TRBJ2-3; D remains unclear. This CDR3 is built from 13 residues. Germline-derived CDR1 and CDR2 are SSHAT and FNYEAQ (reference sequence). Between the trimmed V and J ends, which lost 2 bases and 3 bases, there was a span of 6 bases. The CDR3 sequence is CASSLMVTDTQYF. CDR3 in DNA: TGTGCCAGCAGCTTAATGGTTACAGATACGCAGTATTTT.

In DNA, the CDR3 is TGTGCCAGCAGTTCAACGCAGGGGGCTCCCAATCAGCCCCAGCATTTT. This encodes CASSSTQGAPNQPQHF. This chain joins TRBV28 and TRBJ1-5, with 8 positions matching TRBD1. The germline gives CDR1 MDHEN, CDR2 SYDVKM. The CDR3 runs to 16 residues. Unmatched junction bases numbered 8, after V lost 4 bases and J lost 3 bases.

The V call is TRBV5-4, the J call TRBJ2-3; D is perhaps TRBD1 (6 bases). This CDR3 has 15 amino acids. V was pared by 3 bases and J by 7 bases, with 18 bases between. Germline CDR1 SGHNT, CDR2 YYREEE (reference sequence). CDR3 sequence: CASSSLTGQHNTQYF. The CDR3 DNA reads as TGTGCCAGCAGCTCCTTAACCGGACAGCATAATACGCAGTATTTT. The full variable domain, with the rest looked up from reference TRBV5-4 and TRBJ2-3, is ETGVTQSPTHLIKTRGQQVTLRCSSQSGHNTVSWYQQALGQGPQFIFQYYREEENGRGNFPPRFSGLQFPNYSSELNVNALELDDSALYLCASSSLTGQHNTQYFGPGTRLTVL.

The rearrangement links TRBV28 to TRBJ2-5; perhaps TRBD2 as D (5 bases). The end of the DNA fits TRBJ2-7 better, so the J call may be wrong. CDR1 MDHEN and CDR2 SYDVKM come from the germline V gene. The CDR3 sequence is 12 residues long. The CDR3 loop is CASGRGSYEQYF. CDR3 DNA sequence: TGTGCCAGCGGCCGAGGGAGCTACGAGCAGTACTTC.